This entry lists 18 T cell receptor beta chains sequenced from one sample in a study of neurological immune-mediated disorders. TCRdb used MiXCR to reprocess the 5' RACE reads, holding one entry per CDR3 protein. The table includes approximately 80,000 distinct CDR3 sequences, under 4.5% detected once. Noted time point: longitudinal time-point 3. The sequenced sample consisted of PBMCs. Receptors were obtained from an older woman with multiple sclerosis.

This clonotype was observed many times. The chain combines TRBV20-1 with TRBJ1-6, with D possibly TRBD1 on 6 matching bases. Germline V lookup: CDR1 DFQATT, CDR2 SNEGSKA (reference sequence). The ends were cut back, 1 base at V and 3 bases at J, with 10 bases in the middle. The CDR3 has 15 residues. CDR3 nucleotides: TGCAGTGCTAGAGCTGGGGGCCTCTATAATTCACCCCTCCACTTT. It encodes CSARAGGLYNSPLHF.

In this sample, this clonotype turned up many times. V usage is TRBV25-1 and J usage is TRBJ2-2; 7 bases map to TRBD1. The CDR3 consists of 16 residues. Trimming took 5 bases from V and 0 from J; bases not matched to a gene: 6. Germline CDR1 and CDR2: MGHDK and SYGVNS. CDR3 DNA sequence: TGTGCCAGCAGTCCTCTTCAGGGGGCGAACACCGGGGAGCTGTTTTTT. It encodes CASSPLQGANTGELFF.

This clonotype was recorded at least ten times. This chain links TRBV6-1 with TRBJ1-5; D perhaps matches TRBD1 (5 bases). With 6 bases removed from V and 7 bases from J, the gap between germline ends came to 13 bases. Per the germline V gene, CDR1 is MNHNS and CDR2 is SASEGT. The CDR3 contains 13 residues. The CDR3 sequence: CASSPGGIQPQHF. In nucleotides, the CDR3 is TGTGCCAGCAGCCCGGGGGGAATACAGCCCCAGCATTTT.

This clonotype came up many times. The V and J genes are TRBV20-1 and TRBJ2-7; no firm D call. Germline loops: CDR1 DFQATT, CDR2 SNEGSKA (reference sequence). This CDR3 is built from 15 residues. Trimming removed 0 bases at V and 1 base at J, with 13 bases between. The CDR3 loop reads CSARDMKPQSYEQYF. The CDR3 region has the DNA TGCAGTGCTAGAGATATGAAGCCTCAATCCTACGAGCAGTACTTC.

This clonotype was detected ten times or more. V usage is TRBV5-1 and J usage is TRBJ1-2, with D maybe TRBD1 (6 bases). From germline, CDR1 is SGHRS and CDR2 YFSETQ. V was clipped by 4 bases and J by 7 bases, with 20 bases between them. The CDR3 loop spans 15 amino acids. DNA of the CDR3: TGCGCCAGCAGCGCAACAGGGATGCAATTGATTGGCTACACCTTC. The encoded protein is CASSATGMQLIGYTF.

At least ten counts were recorded for this clonotype. The J gene is TRBJ1-1, the V gene TRBV25-1; the D is unclear. The V gene's germline CDR1 is MGHDK and CDR2 SYGVNS. The V end lost 7 bases, the J end lost 1 base, and 13 bases lay between the germline ends. CDR3 length equals 14 residues. CDR3 nucleotides: TGTGCCAGCACCCGGTCAGCCAAGAACACTGAAGCTTTCTTT. Amino acids: CASTRSAKNTEAFF.

As for this clonotype: A much larger clone lies a single base off, so this may be a read error. This chain links TRBV10-3 with TRBJ1-1; no firm D call. This CDR3 comprises 15 residues. The germline V gene has CDR1 ENHRY and CDR2 SYGVKD. V was shortened by 0 bases and J by 10 bases, with 18 bases between the two germline ends. The CDR3 DNA is TGTGCCATCAGTGAGTCGACTAGCGGTGAGTGGTCAGCTTTCTTT. Amino acids: CAISESTSGEWSAFF.

This clonotype was counted at least ten times. This chain links TRBV6-5 with TRBJ1-6; 7 nucleotides line up with TRBD1. Germline loops: CDR1 MNHEY, CDR2 SVGAGI. CDR3 size: 17 residues. The trim removed 2 bases at V and 7 bases at J, leaving 11 bases unmatched. CDR3 coding DNA: TGTGCCAGCAGTTACCAAATCAGGGGGTTAGGAAATTCACCCCTCCACTTT. Its translation is CASSYQIRGLGNSPLHF.

This clonotype has a count of ten or more. The rearrangement joins TRBV27 to TRBJ2-7; D may be TRBD2 (6 bases). V was pared by 2 bases and J by 7 bases, with 9 bases between. In germline, CDR1 is MNHEY, CDR2 SMNVEV (reference sequence). The CDR3 totals 12 residues. CDR3: CASSLAGREQYF. The DNA of the CDR3 is TGTGCCAGCAGTTTAGCGGGGAGGGAGCAGTACTTC.

The sample holds many counts of this clonotype. The chain combines TRBV29-1 with TRBJ1-1, with TRBD1 matching over 8 bases. Per germline, CDR1 SQVTM and CDR2 ANQGSEA. After removal of 7 bases from V and 1 base from J, the junction contained 8 bases not matched to a gene. CDR3 length: 14 amino acids. The CDR3 nucleotides are TGCAGCGCCCAACGGACAGGGCAGAACACTGAAGCTTTCTTT. As protein: CSAQRTGQNTEAFF.

In its sample, this clonotype was seen many times. The chain is built from TRBV20-1 and TRBJ2-2; no definite D call. With 0 bases removed from V and 6 bases from J, the gap between germline ends came to 8 bases. Germline V gives CDR1 DFQATT, CDR2 SNEGSKA (reference sequence). The CDR3 has 13 amino acids. DNA for the CDR3: TGCAGTGCTAGAGATGCGTTCCCCGGGGAGCTGTTTTTT. Its protein is CSARDAFPGELFF.

This clonotype showed up many times. V and J are TRBV5-1 and TRBJ1-1; the match to TRBD1 covers 7 bases. V was pared by 0 bases and J by 6 bases, with 2 bases of the junction left unmatched. Per germline, CDR1 SGHRS and CDR2 YFSETQ. CDR3 length: 13 amino acids. CDR3 coding DNA: TGCGCCAGCAGCTTGGAGGGGGCCGCTGAAGCTTTCTTT. Amino acids: CASSLEGAAEAFF.

The chain couples TRBV7-9 to TRBJ1-1; D remains unclear. Looked up from germline, CDR1 is SEHNR and CDR2 is FQNEAQ (reference sequence). The length of the CDR3 is 14 residues. Trimming removed 4 bases from V and 1 base from J, with 10 bases in between. The CDR3 region is CASSYATANTEAFF. CDR3 sequence (DNA): TGTGCCAGCAGCTACGCCACAGCGAACACTGAAGCTTTCTTT. The full variable domain, completed using reference TRBV7-9 and TRBJ1-1, is DTGVSQNPRHKITKRGQNVTFRCDPISEHNRLYWYRQTLGQGPEFLTYFQNEAQLEKSRLLSDRFSAERPKGSFSTLEIQRTEQGDSAMYLCASSYATANTEAFFGQGTRLTVV.

The J gene is TRBJ2-5, the V gene TRBV5-1; no definite D call. CDR3 length equals 14 residues. Trimming stripped 4 bases from V and 2 bases from J, with 12 bases between. Germline loops: CDR1 SGHRS, CDR2 YFSETQ. The CDR3 bases are TGCGCCAGCAGCAGTGACCCGATACAAGAGACCCAGTACTTC. Encoded protein: CASSSDPIQETQYF. Using reference TRBV5-1 and TRBJ2-5 for the parts outside the CDR3, the full variable domain is KAGVTQTPRYLIKTRGQQVTLSCSPISGHRSVSWYQQTPGQGLQFLFEYFSETQRNKGNFPGRFSGRQFSNSRSEMNVSTLELGDSALYLCASSSDPIQETQYFGPGTRLLVL.

This clonotype has a count of ten or more. The chain has TRBV6-5 and TRBJ2-7; D gene uncertain. Germline CDR1 MNHEY, CDR2 SVGAGI. This CDR3 has 13 residues. Trimming took off 5 bases at V and 3 bases at J, with 11 bases between the two ends. The CDR3 bases are TGTGCCAGCAGTCCTCCGACCGGCTACGAGCAGTACTTC. It codes for CASSPPTGYEQYF.

This clonotype came up many times. The chain links TRBV20-1 to TRBJ2-1; 9 bases are a match to TRBD1. The germline V gene encodes CDR1 DFQATT and CDR2 SNEGSKA (reference sequence). The CDR3 extends over 14 amino acids. V gave up 1 base and J gave up 4 bases; unmatched junction bases: 2. CDR3 sequence reads: CSARGGQGYNEQFF. The CDR3 nucleotides read TGCAGTGCTAGAGGGGGACAGGGTTACAATGAGCAGTTCTTC.

This clonotype was recorded at least ten times. The chain combines TRBV5-1 with TRBJ2-6; TRBD1 matches at 8 bases. Germline-derived CDR1 and CDR2 are SGHRS and YFSETQ. The V segment lost 3 bases and the J segment 0 bases; nucleotides outside the gene matches: 5. The CDR3 extends over 17 amino acids. CDR3 nucleotide sequence: TGCGCCAGCAGCTCGGGACAGGTGAACTCTGGGGCCAACGTCCTGACTTTC. This gives the protein CASSSGQVNSGANVLTF.

The table lists this clonotype with many counts. The chain joins TRBV20-1 to TRBJ2-7; D possibly matches TRBD1 or TRBD2 (5 bases each). V shed 5 bases and J shed 5 bases, with 16 bases lying between them. This CDR3 comprises 13 residues. CDR1 DFQATT and CDR2 SNEGSKA come from the germline V gene (reference sequence). The CDR3 region has the DNA TGCAGTGCTGTCGGGACGGTGGAGGACGAGCAGTACTTC. This gives the protein CSAVGTVEDEQYF.